A selection of T cell receptor beta chains follows, all from one sample in a study of shared clonotypes between healthy human individuals. TCRdb keeps only in-frame clones here, not all; method: immunoSEQ multiplex PCR. The table includes 500,000 to 650,000 clones, around 81% detected once. Sequencing was done on a sample of PBMCs. The receptors here all came from a woman aged 40-49 years in good health. Some clones in this sample may be carry-over from other donors' samples. CDR3s include the opening cysteine and the closing phenylalanine or tryptophan. The D gene is left open where the match is weak. Part of the rows lack a size; the others show once, few, many or a class for expanded clones.

j_call d_call clone_size v_call cdr3_nt cdr3_aa
TRBJ1-4 . . TRBV2 TGTGCCAGCAGTATCTACGGAACCCTTACTGAAAAACTGTTTTTT CASSIYGTLTEKLFF
TRBJ2-7 . once TRBV27 TGTGCCAGCAGTTCGGGACTTTTTAGGAGAAGCTCCTACGAGCAGTACTTC CASSSGLFRRSSYEQYF
TRBJ1-1 TRBD1 . TRBV5-1 TGCGCCAGCAGCTCAGGCGGGACAGGAGTGAACACTGAAGCTTTCTTT CASSSGGTGVNTEAFF
TRBJ1-1 . . TRBV7-4 TGTGCCAGCAGCTTAGCGCTCGGGAACACTGAAGCTTTCTTT CASSLALGNTEAFF
TRBJ2-1 TRBD2 . TRBV11-2 TGTGCCAGCAGCTTAGGGACTAGCGGGGGGACGTTGGGGTTCTTC CASSLGTSGGTLGFF
TRBJ1-2 . . TRBV30 TGTGCCTGGAGTGACGGTGGGAACTATGGCTACACCTTC CAWSDGGNYGYTF
TRBJ1-2 . . TRBV28 TGTGCCAGCAGTTTATCGGACAGATATCACTATGGCTACACCTTC CASSLSDRYHYGYTF
TRBJ2-7 . . TRBV6-5 TGTGCCAGCAGTTCGACGAGCGGGCGAAACTCCTACGAGCAGTACTTC CASSSTSGRNSYEQYF
TRBJ2-7 TRBD1 . TRBV10-3 TGTGCCATCTCCGGGACAGGGGATCAAGAGCAGTACTTC CAISGTGDQEQYF
TRBJ2-7 . . TRBV5-4 TGTGCCAGCAGCCAGTATGGTTCCTACGAGCAGTACTTC CASSQYGSYEQYF
TRBJ2-5 . . TRBV4-1 TGCGCCAGCAGCCGCGGGTGGAGGGGAGAGACCCAGTACTTC CASSRGWRGETQYF
TRBJ1-1 . . TRBV29-1 TGCAGCGTGAAGGAGGGGGGCAGGAACACTGAAGCTTTCTTT CSVKEGGRNTEAFF
TRBJ2-7 TRBD1 . TRBV18 TGTGCCAGCTCACCAGATCTTCGGACAGGGCGAGACGAGCAGTACTTC CASSPDLRTGRDEQYF
TRBJ2-5 TRBD1 . TRBV19 TGTGCCAGTAGTCGGGACAGGGGGGAGACCCAGTACTTC CASSRDRGETQYF
TRBJ1-5 . . TRBV6-5 TGTGCCAGCAGTTACTCGGCAGGGTTTGGCAATCAGCCCCAGCATTTT CASSYSAGFGNQPQHF
TRBJ2-5 . . TRBV28 TGTGCCAGCAGTGGGGATAAGGTGGCTTGGCGAGAGACCCAGTACTTC CASSGDKVAWRETQYF
TRBJ2-7 . . TRBV7-2 TGTGCCAGCAGCCCGCGTGCGGTATTATCCTACGAGCAGTACTTC CASSPRAVLSYEQYF
TRBJ2-5 TRBD2 . TRBV5-4 TGTGCCAGCAGTACGGGACTAGCGGGAGGGGACCCCCAGTACTTC CASSTGLAGGDPQYF
TRBJ2-1 TRBD2 . TRBV19 TGTGCCAGTAGTATAGGGACTAGCGGGAGGACCTACAATGAGCAGTTCTTC CASSIGTSGRTYNEQFF
TRBJ2-7 TRBD2 few TRBV2 TGTGCCAGCAGTGAAGGGACTAGCGGCCTCGAGCAGTACTTC CASSEGTSGLEQYF
TRBJ2-3 TRBD2 . TRBV29-1 TGCAGCGTTGGGACTAGCGGGAGTGCAGATACGCAGTATTTT CSVGTSGSADTQYF
TRBJ2-7 . . TRBV10-2 TGCGCCAGCAGTGAGTCGCCTGGTTACGAGCAGTACTTC CASSESPGYEQYF
TRBJ1-3 TRBD1 few TRBV5-6 TGTGCCAGCAGCGTACAGGGGAGGTCACTCTCTGGAAACACCATATATTTT CASSVQGRSLSGNTIYF
TRBJ1-2 . . TRBV2 TGTGCCAGCAGTGGGGTCACAGGGATGGTGGGCTACACCTTC CASSGVTGMVGYTF
TRBJ2-1 TRBD2 . TRBV5-1 TGCGCCAGCAGCTTAAGCGGGAGTGGCAATGAGCAGTTCTTC CASSLSGSGNEQFF
TRBJ2-7 TRBD2 . TRBV28 TGTGCCAGCATCACGGGCCTAGCGGGAGGGAACTACGAGCAGTACTTC CASITGLAGGNYEQYF
TRBJ1-4 . . TRBV28 TGTGCCAGCAGGAGACTCGCAACTAATGAAAAACTGTTTTTT CASRRLATNEKLFF
TRBJ2-2 TRBD2 once TRBV4-1 TGCGCCAGCAGCCCCCCAACTAGCGGGAGGGCCCCCGGGGAGCTGTTTTTT CASSPPTSGRAPGELFF
TRBJ2-7 . . TRBV6-5 TGTGCCAGCAGTTACTCCGGACGGTCCTACGAGCAGTACTTC CASSYSGRSYEQYF
TRBJ2-7 TRBD2 once TRBV28 TGTGCCAGCAGTTTACCGGGGGGCTACGAGCAGTACTTC CASSLPGGYEQYF
TRBJ2-7 . . TRBV4-3 TGCGCCAGCAGCCAAGGGGCCTACAGCTCCTACGAGCAGTACTTC CASSQGAYSSYEQYF
TRBJ1-1 . once TRBV5-1 TGCGCCAGCAAGATGTGGGGGGAAGGGACTGAAGCTTTCTTT CASKMWGEGTEAFF
TRBJ1-1 . once TRBV28 TGTGCCAGCAGTCAACCAGGACAGTTGAACACTGAAGCTTTCTTT CASSQPGQLNTEAFF
TRBJ1-5 . . TRBV6-1 TGTGCCAGCAGTGAAGGGAGGGGGTTTCAGCCCCAGCATTTT CASSEGRGFQPQHF
TRBJ2-2 TRBD1 . TRBV7-3 TGTGCCAGCAGCACCAGGACAGGGCTTCGCACCGGGGAGCTGTTTTTT CASSTRTGLRTGELFF
TRBJ1-3 TRBD1 . TRBV29-1 TGCAGCGTTGATATGGGACAGGGGAACACCATATATTTT CSVDMGQGNTIYF
TRBJ2-7 . . TRBV27 TGTGCCAGCAGTTCGGCCTGCTCCTACGAGCAGTACTTC CASSSACSYEQYF
TRBJ1-6 . few TRBV4-1 TGCGCCAGCAGTCGACAGCCGGGGTCACCCCTCCACTTT CASSRQPGSPLHF
TRBJ1-1 . many TRBV30 TGTGCCTGGATTAATGTAAGGGAAGCCTTCTTT CAWINVREAFF
TRBJ2-3 TRBD2 . TRBV27 TGTGCCAGCAGTTATGGGAGGGTCACAGATACGCAGTATTTT CASSYGRVTDTQYF
TRBJ1-2 TRBD1 . TRBV19 TGTGCCAGTAGTATAGGGACAGGACATGGCTACACCTTC CASSIGTGHGYTF
TRBJ2-5 TRBD1 few TRBV7-2 TGTGCCAGCAGCCCCCAGGGGGTGGCGGGAGAGACCCAGTACTTC CASSPQGVAGETQYF
TRBJ2-7 TRBD1 . TRBV5-4 TGTGCCAGCAGCCCACCCGGGACAGGGAGTAATATTAATTACGAGCAGTACTTC CASSPPGTGSNINYEQYF
TRBJ2-2 TRBD2 many TRBV11-2 TGTGCCAGCAGCTTAACGTCTAGCGGGAAGGGGGAGCTGTTTTTT CASSLTSSGKGELFF
TRBJ1-1 . . TRBV6-1 TGTGCCAGCAGTATGGGAAACATCGCTGAAGCTTTCTTT CASSMGNIAEAFF
TRBJ1-5 TRBD1 few TRBV2 TGTGCCAGCAGGGAAGGGACAGCCGATGGACCCCAGCATTTT CASREGTADGPQHF
TRBJ2-3 . . TRBV2 TGTGCCAGCAGCGATTACACAGATACGCAGTATTTT CASSDYTDTQYF
TRBJ2-7 . many TRBV4-1 TGCGCCAGCAGCTTAATGACAGGTCCCTACGAGCAGTACTTC CASSLMTGPYEQYF
TRBJ2-1 . . TRBV6-5 TGTGCCAGCAGATCCGGGGTAGCGGAGTACAATGAGCAGTTCTTC CASRSGVAEYNEQFF
TRBJ2-3 TRBD2 . TRBV5-6 TGTGCCAGCAGCCTAGCGGGAGTTACTAGCACAGATACGCAGTATTTT CASSLAGVTSTDTQYF
TRBJ2-2 TRBD2 many TRBV2 TGTGCCAGCACGCGACTAGCGTGGGACACCGGGGAGCTGTTTTTT CASTRLAWDTGELFF
TRBJ2-5 . . TRBV9 TGTGCCAGCAGCACCTTAGCGGAAGAGACCCAGTACTTC CASSTLAEETQYF